The clone carrying this TCR beta chain showed up just a few times. The CDR3 has 15 residues. V lost 3 bases and J lost 5; bases outside the gene matches: 7. Germline CDR1 reads MNHEY; CDR2 reads SVGAGI. This specimen comes from a study of CD8+ T cells in alopecia areata. Extraction of RNA preceded its reverse transcription into cDNA, which served as the sequencing template. Clones were sequenced by immunoSEQ multiplex PCR, and TCRdb holds only the in-frame ones, with some missing. This sample has approximately 150,000 clones; 47% occur once, and the top ten carry about 6.4%. The chain couples TRBV6-5 to TRBJ2-5, with 9 bases that match TRBD1. Sequenced material: CD4+ T cells sorted from blood. This TCR derives from a human donor with alopecia areata. DNA of the CDR3: TGTGCCAGCAGTTATGCCGGGACAGGGAGGGAGACCCAGTACTTC. Protein product: CASSYAGTGRETQYF.